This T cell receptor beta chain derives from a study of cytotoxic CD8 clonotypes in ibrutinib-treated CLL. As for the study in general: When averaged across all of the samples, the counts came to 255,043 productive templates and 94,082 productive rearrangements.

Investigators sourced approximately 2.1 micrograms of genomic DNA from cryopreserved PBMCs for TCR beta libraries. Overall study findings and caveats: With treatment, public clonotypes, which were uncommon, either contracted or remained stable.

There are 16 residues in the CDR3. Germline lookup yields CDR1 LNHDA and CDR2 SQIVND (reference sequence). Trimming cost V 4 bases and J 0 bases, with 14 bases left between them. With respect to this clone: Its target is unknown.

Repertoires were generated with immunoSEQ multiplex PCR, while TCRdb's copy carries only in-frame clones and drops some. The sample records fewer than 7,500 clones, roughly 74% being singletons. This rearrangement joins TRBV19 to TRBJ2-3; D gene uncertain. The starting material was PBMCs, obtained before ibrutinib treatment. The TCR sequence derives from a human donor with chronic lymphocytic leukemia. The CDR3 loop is CASSTRPLISTDTQYF. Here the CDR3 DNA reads TGTGCCAGTAGTACGCGACCCCTGATTAGCACAGATACGCAGTATTTT.